A selection of T cell receptor beta chains follows, all from one sample in a study of blood T cell repertoires in COVID-19. The protocol was immunoSEQ multiplex PCR, while the TCRdb copy is restricted to in-frame clones and leaves out a portion. Of over 120,000 clones listed, roughly three quarters were seen once; the top ten hold 5% to 6.5%. Sequencing was done on a sample of PBMCs or T cells enriched from blood (not recorded which). The receptors stem from a woman aged 45-65 years who had recovered from COVID-19. Each CDR3 is given with its conserved first and last residue. The order of the fields is clone size, V gene, CDR3 protein. Size is omitted from some rows. Given values are once, few, many or a class for expanded clones.

>few|TRBV4-1
CASSQDPRTGELFF
>.|TRBV7-9
CASSLDPRGNTEAFF
>.|TRBV6-1
CASSEMTEAETQYF
>.|TRBV6-5
CASSSRHTEAFF
>.|TRBV7-9
CASSMPLAGAYSYEQYF
>.|TRBV10-1
CASSEQDRNSADTQYF
>.|TRBV27
CASSLREGYEQYF
>.|TRBV3-1/TRBV3-2
CASSPDRGPGNTIYF
>.|TRBV7-2
CASSTGQGNNEQFF
>.|TRBV2
CASSGTGIGAYEQYF
>few|TRBV29-1
CSVATGTTGELFF
>many|TRBV2
CASSQTPGSPLHF
>.|TRBV7-9
CASSFSSGQGLGYTF
>.|TRBV7-9
CASSAPVEGMNTEAFF
>.|TRBV11-3
CASSFYRNSPLHF
>.|TRBV11-2
CASSPTITGYNEQFF
>.|TRBV7-9
CASSLLGGGEKLFF
>few|TRBV5-3
CARSSPRRRGENGELFF
>.|TRBV6-4
CASSDSWGLTSPLHF
>.|TRBV28
CASSRPDRTVYNSPLHF
>.|TRBV5-8
CASSLKDSRAGRQPQHF
>.|TRBV30
CAWSRDSTNSPLHF
>.|TRBV9
CASSAQVLNSPLHF
>.|TRBV9
CASSVVGLGGPDSYNEQFF
>.|TRBV28
CASSIMTVYGYTF
>.|TRBV11-2
CASSYGTDSGNTIYF
>.|TRBV28
CASSFPQGVKPQHF
>once|TRBV11-2
CASSQGQGKGYGYTF
>.|TRBV11-2
CASSFTGGAGNTIYF
>.|TRBV30
CAWDSGQHYEQYF
>.|TRBV18
CASSPDTRGLGQPQHF
>.|TRBV2
CASSKLGLDGYTF
>.|TRBV15
CATSSATRGEKLFF
>.|TRBV10-3
CATTTNSNQPQHF
>.|TRBV5-1
CASSLDIPSSGNTIYF
>.|TRBV2
CASSPGWGGNQPQHF
>once|TRBV3-1/TRBV3-2
CASSQHRVWETQYF
>few|TRBV6-5
CASSTTGKSNQPQHF
>.|TRBV3-1/TRBV3-2
CASSPRGGTYTEAFF
>.|TRBV7-8
CASSLEWQGYSPLHF
>.|TRBV19
CASSLWRNTEAFF
>.|TRBV3-1/TRBV3-2
CASSQGGLGGTDTQYF
>.|TRBV1
CTSSQDRDRERANEKLFF